A selection of T cell receptor beta chains follows, all from one sample in a study of Ad26.COV2.S vaccination and SARS-CoV-2 variants. Generated by immunoSEQ multiplex PCR, the TCRdb table keeps only in-frame clones and is missing some. The data contain about 460,000 clones, 89% of them seen just once; the ten biggest clones take up 1.5% to 2%. The sample here was peripheral blood, taken in a trial of Ad26.COV2.S vaccine versus placebo. The receptors shown here come from a person between 18 and 65 years old who received the Ad26.COV2.S COVID-19 vaccine or a placebo. Both conserved end residues are part of each CDR3. D genes are given only for firm matches. Some rows have no size entry. The others give once, few or many, or a class for an expanded clone.

V	J	D	size	DNA	CDR3
TRBV29-1	TRBJ2-7	.	few	TGCAGCGTTGATAAGGGAAGCTCCTACGAGCAGTACTTC	CSVDKGSSYEQYF
TRBV18	TRBJ1-5	TRBD1	.	TGTGCCAGCTCACCACAGGGGGCAAGCAATCAGCCCCAGCATTTT	CASSPQGASNQPQHF
TRBV19	TRBJ1-5	.	.	TGTGCCAGTAGTATCAAGGGGGTTCCCCAGCATTTT	CASSIKGVPQHF
TRBV4-1	TRBJ2-1	.	once	TGCGCCAGCAGCCAAGGCCTCCCAAGCGCCAATGAGCAGTTCTTC	CASSQGLPSANEQFF
TRBV4-1	TRBJ2-5	.	.	TGCGCCAGCAGCCAAGATCCTCCAGGGGAGGTCCAAGAGACCCAGTACTTC	CASSQDPPGEVQETQYF
TRBV3-1/TRBV3-2	TRBJ2-2	TRBD2	few	TGTGCCAGCAGCCAAGCCCCGGGACTAGGGGCCGGGGAGCTGTTTTTT	CASSQAPGLGAGELFF
TRBV10-3	TRBJ1-1	.	.	TGTGCCATTCATCCAGGGGAATCTGGGAACACTGAAGCTTTCTTT	CAIHPGESGNTEAFF
TRBV30	TRBJ1-3	.	.	TGTGCCTGGAGTCTGTCCTCTGGAAACACCATATATTTT	CAWSLSSGNTIYF
TRBV7-2	TRBJ2-2	TRBD2	.	TGTGCCAGCAGCTCGCTAGCGGGGGGCCGCACCGGGGAGCTGTTTTTT	CASSSLAGGRTGELFF
TRBV6-5	TRBJ1-1	.	once	TGTGCCAGTAGATCACATGGGGACACTGAAGCTTTCTTT	CASRSHGDTEAFF
TRBV4-3	TRBJ2-3	TRBD2	.	TGCGCCAGCAGCGGTTGGGGCGGGGGAAGAGATACGCAGTATTTT	CASSGWGGGRDTQYF
TRBV6-1	TRBJ2-1	.	.	TGTGCCAGCAGTGAATCGGGAGAGGTCGATGAGCAGTTCTTC	CASSESGEVDEQFF
TRBV5-6	TRBJ1-1	.	.	TGTGCCAGCAGCTTGAATTTGAACACTGAAGCTTTCTTT	CASSLNLNTEAFF